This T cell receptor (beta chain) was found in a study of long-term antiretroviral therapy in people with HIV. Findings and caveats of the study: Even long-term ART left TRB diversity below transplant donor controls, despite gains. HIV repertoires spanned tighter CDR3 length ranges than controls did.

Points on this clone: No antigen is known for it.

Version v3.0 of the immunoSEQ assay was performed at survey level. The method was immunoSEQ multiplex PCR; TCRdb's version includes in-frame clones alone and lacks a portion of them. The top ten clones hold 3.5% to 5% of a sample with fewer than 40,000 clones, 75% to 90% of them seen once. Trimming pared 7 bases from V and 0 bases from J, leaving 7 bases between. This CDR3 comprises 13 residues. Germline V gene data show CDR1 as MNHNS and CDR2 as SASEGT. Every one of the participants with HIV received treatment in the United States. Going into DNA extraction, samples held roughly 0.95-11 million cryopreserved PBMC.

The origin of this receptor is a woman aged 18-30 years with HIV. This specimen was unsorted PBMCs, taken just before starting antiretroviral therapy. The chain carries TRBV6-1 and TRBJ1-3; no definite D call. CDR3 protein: CASTRGSGNTIYF. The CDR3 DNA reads TGTGCCAGCACTCGGGGCTCTGGAAACACCATATATTTT.